This passage covers 15 T cell receptor beta chains from one sample sequenced in a study of response to subunit inactivated influenza vaccine. TCRdb independently ran MiXCR on the RT-PCR reads; one entry per CDR3 protein. The sample includes hundreds of thousands of distinct CDR3 sequences, over 9.5% of them seen just once. Sequencing was performed on PBMCs from blood, taken 40 to 50 days after vaccination. These receptors came from a man aged 50 or older who received an inactivated influenza vaccine.

This clonotype occurred a few times. This sequence joins TRBV5-1 and TRBJ2-7, with 10 bases fitting TRBD1. Germline assignment: CDR1 SGHRS and CDR2 YFSETQ. V lost 4 bases to trimming and J lost 3 bases; unmatched junction nucleotides: 7. The CDR3 totals 15 residues. CDR3 region: CASSVAGTGVYEQYF. CDR3 nucleotides: TGCGCCAGCAGCGTGGCCGGGACAGGGGTCTACGAGCAGTACTTC.

The chain couples TRBV20-1 to TRBJ2-3; TRBD2 aligns across 10 bases. The CDR3 is 15 residues long. Losses at the gene ends were 3 bases for V and 5 bases for J; bases not matched to a gene: 8. The germline CDR1 and CDR2 sequences are DFQATT and SNEGSKA (reference sequence). Written as DNA, the CDR3 is TGCAGTGCTAGCGGAGCGGGGGGGCCCGGAGATACGCAGTATTTT. It yields the protein CSASGAGGPGDTQYF.

This sequence joins TRBV4-3 and TRBJ2-2, with 9 bases lining up with TRBD1. V shed 4 bases and J 4 bases; nucleotides not matched to a gene: 10. Per the germline V gene, CDR1 is LGHNA and CDR2 is YSLEER. The CDR3 spans 17 residues. The CDR3: CASSPSRDRVSTGELFF. DNA for the CDR3: TGCGCCAGCAGCCCCTCCCGGGACAGGGTGTCCACCGGGGAGCTGTTTTTT.

The J gene is TRBJ2-7, the V gene TRBV11-3; D uncertain. V lost 6 bases, J lost 6 bases, and 12 bases lay in between. CDR3 size: 12 residues. Germline V lookup: CDR1 SGHNT, CDR2 YENEEA. CDR3 DNA sequence: TGTGCCAGCAGTAGGACCTCAGGCGAGCAGTACTTC. Its protein is CASSRTSGEQYF.

The V call is TRBV6-5, the J call TRBJ1-2; D is ambiguous. V lost 0 bases to trimming and J lost 7 bases, with 15 bases between them. The CDR3 totals 15 residues. The germline CDR1 and CDR2 sequences are MNHEY and SVGAGI. The CDR3 loop is CASSYSPLEGGGYTF. The CDR3 bases are TGTGCCAGCAGTTACTCGCCCTTGGAGGGAGGTGGCTACACCTTC.

This clonotype has more than one count but fewer than ten. The rearrangement uses TRBV12-3 or TRBV12-4 and TRBJ1-1; D possibly corresponds to TRBD1 (5 bases). The CDR3 length is 15 residues. Trimming pared 5 bases from V and 3 bases from J, leaving 16 bases between. CDR3 sequence (DNA): TGTGCCAGCAGTCTCAGGGTTCCGGGACACACTGAAGCTTTCTTT. As protein: CASSLRVPGHTEAFF.

The table lists this clonotype with many counts. The V and J genes are TRBV12-3 or TRBV12-4 and TRBJ2-7, with 10 bases lining up with TRBD2. This CDR3 spans 14 amino acids. V was clipped by 4 bases and J by 4 bases; unmatched bases: 4. The CDR3 reads CASSSAGGPYEQYF. For the CDR3, the DNA is TGTGCCAGCAGTTCAGCGGGGGGGCCTTACGAGCAGTACTTC.

This clonotype was detected ten times or more. V gene TRBV9 combines with J gene TRBJ2-3; D may be TRBD1 or TRBD2 (5 bases each). V dropped 3 bases and J dropped 1 base, with 9 bases sitting between them. Germline loops: CDR1 SGDLS, CDR2 YYNGEE. The CDR3 has 14 amino acids. Here the CDR3 reads CASSAGLRTDTQYF. The CDR3 coding sequence is TGTGCCAGCAGCGCGGGGCTCCGCACAGATACGCAGTATTTT.

This rearrangement joins TRBV3-1 to TRBJ2-7; D is unclear. This CDR3 spans 12 amino acids. V dropped 1 base and J dropped 2 bases, with 3 bases sitting between them. Germline CDR1 and CDR2: LGHDT and YNNKEL (reference sequence). The CDR3 region is CASSQVTYEQYF. Here the CDR3 DNA reads TGTGCCAGCAGCCAAGTAACCTACGAGCAGTACTTC.

In its sample, this clonotype was seen many times. This chain joins TRBV6-5 and TRBJ2-1, with D possibly matching TRBD1 (6 bases). V was shortened by 6 bases and J by 9 bases, with 12 bases between the two germline ends. There are 12 residues in the CDR3. Germline CDR1 is MNHEY and CDR2 is SVGAGI. The chain's CDR3 is CASSRRGSEQFF. The CDR3 DNA is TGTGCCAGCAGCCGAAGGGGGAGTGAGCAGTTCTTC.

This rearrangement joins TRBV9 to TRBJ2-7; 9 bases agree with TRBD1. The CDR3 is 14 amino acids. Germline-derived CDR1 and CDR2 are SGDLS and YYNGEE. V dropped 3 bases and J dropped 3; count of bases not matched to a gene: 4. The CDR3 region has the DNA TGTGCCAGCAGCGAGGGACAGGGCCTCTACGAGCAGTACTTC. Translation: CASSEGQGLYEQYF.

This clonotype has ten or more counts. J is TRBJ1-1 and V is TRBV29-1; the D is unclear. The CDR3 runs to 12 residues. Per the germline V gene, CDR1 is SQVTM and CDR2 is ANQGSEA. V was cut by 7 bases and J by 2 bases, with 11 bases left in between. This CDR3 reads CSASQTNTEAFF. CDR3 bases: TGCAGCGCAAGCCAGACTAACACTGAAGCTTTCTTT.

Comments on this clonotype: A read error may account for a junction end that differs from germline. This chain uses TRBV9 with TRBJ2-2; possible D gene TRBD2, 6 bases. The CDR3 totals 14 residues. Looked up from germline, CDR1 is SGDLS and CDR2 is YYNGEE. The CDR3 protein is CASSVQANTGGLFF. CDR3 DNA: TGTGCCAGCAGCGTACAGGCGAACACCGGGGGGCTGTTTTTT.

The chain carries TRBV11-1 and TRBJ2-6, with 11 bases identical to TRBD1. This CDR3 region has 20 residues. Germline V CDR1 and CDR2: SGHAT, FQDESV (reference sequence). Germline trimming cut 5 bases from V and 1 base from J; bases unmatched to any gene: 13. CDR3 loop: CASSDTGSWDRGSGANVLTF. CDR3 coding DNA: TGTGCCAGCAGCGACACCGGATCATGGGACAGGGGGTCTGGGGCCAACGTCCTGACTTTC.

The DNA for the CDR3 is TGCAGCGTTGAAACAGGGCCATGGGAGACCCAGTACTTC. Protein sequence: CSVETGPWETQYF. V usage is TRBV29-1 and J usage is TRBJ2-5; a possible D gene is TRBD1 (6 bases). This CDR3 is built from 13 residues. Trimming left V 2 bases short and J 5 bases short, with 12 bases between. Germline assignment: CDR1 SQVTM and CDR2 ANQGSEA.